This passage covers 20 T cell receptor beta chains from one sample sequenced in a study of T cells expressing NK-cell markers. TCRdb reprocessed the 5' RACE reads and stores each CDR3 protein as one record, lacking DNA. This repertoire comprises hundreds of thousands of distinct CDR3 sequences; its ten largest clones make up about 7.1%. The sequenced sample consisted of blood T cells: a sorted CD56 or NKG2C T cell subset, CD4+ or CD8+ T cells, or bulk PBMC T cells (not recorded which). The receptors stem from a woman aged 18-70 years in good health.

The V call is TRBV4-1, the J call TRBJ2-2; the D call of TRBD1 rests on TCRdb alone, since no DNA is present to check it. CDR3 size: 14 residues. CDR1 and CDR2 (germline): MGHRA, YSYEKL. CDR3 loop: CASGAITNTGELFF.

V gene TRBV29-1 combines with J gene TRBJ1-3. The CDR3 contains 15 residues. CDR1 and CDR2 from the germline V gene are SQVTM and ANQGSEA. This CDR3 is CSVEDQGGTGNTIYF.

The CDR3 reads CASSSPVDEQYF. V gene TRBV28 combines with J gene TRBJ2-7; absent DNA, TCRdb's TRBD1 call cannot be checked. CDR3 length equals 12 residues. Per the germline V gene, CDR1 is MDHEN and CDR2 is SYDVKM.

This CDR3 reads CASSTRTGNTEAFF. The chain combines TRBV7-2 with TRBJ1-1; the TCRdb call, TRBD1, lacks DNA for checking. Germline V gene lookup returns CDR1 SGHTA and CDR2 FQGNSA. This CDR3 has 14 residues.

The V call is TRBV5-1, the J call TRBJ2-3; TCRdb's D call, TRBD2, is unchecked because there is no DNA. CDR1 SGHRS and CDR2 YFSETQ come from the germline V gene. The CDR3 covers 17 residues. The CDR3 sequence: CASSPPAGRGEADTQYF.

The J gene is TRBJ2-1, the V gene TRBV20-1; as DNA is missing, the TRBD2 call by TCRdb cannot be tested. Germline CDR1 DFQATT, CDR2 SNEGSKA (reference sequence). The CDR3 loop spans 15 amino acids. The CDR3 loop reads CSAKPSGRPGNEQFF.

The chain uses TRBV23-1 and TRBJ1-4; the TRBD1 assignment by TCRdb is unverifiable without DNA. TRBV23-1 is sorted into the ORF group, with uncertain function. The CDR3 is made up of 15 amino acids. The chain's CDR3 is CATPIPGRSEDRGFF.

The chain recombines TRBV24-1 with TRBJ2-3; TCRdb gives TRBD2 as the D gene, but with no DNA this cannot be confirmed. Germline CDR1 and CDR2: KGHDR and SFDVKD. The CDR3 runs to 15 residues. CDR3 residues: CATQGLAGAADTQYF.

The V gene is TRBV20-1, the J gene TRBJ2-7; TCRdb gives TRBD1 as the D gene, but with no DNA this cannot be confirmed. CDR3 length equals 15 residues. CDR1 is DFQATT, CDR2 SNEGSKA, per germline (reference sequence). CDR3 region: CSARDRDRPSYEQYF.

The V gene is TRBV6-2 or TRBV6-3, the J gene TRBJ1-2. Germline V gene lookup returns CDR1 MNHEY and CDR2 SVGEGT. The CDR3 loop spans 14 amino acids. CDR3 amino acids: CASSYGRQVSGYTF.

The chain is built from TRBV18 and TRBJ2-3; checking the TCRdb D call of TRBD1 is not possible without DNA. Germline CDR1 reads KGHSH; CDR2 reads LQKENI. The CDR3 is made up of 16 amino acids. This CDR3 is CASSVQDSAGPDTQYF. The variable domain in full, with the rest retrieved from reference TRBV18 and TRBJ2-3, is NAGVMQNPRHLVRRRGQEARLRCSPMKGHSHVYWYRQLPEEGLKFMVYLQKENIIDESGMPKERFSAEFPKEGPSILRIQQVVRGDSAAYFCASSVQDSAGPDTQYFGPGTRLTVL.

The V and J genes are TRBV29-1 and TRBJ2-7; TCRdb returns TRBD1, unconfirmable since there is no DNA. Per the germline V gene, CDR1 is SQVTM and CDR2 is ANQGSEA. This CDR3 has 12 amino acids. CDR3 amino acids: CSVHGQTYEQYF.

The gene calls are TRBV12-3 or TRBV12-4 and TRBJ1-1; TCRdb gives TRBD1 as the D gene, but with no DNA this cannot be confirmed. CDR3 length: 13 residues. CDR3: CASSSTDNTEAFF.

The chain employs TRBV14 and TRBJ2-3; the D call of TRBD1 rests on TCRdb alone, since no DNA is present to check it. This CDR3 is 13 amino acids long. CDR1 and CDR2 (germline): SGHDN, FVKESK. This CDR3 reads CASRLTGTDTQYF.

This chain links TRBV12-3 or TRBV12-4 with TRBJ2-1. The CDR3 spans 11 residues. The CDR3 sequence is CASLRQDEQFF.

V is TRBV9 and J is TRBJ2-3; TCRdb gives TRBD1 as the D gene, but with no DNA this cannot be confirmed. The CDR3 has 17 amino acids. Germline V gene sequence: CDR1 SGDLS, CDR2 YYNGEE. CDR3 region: CASSVGPGGRSTDTQYF.

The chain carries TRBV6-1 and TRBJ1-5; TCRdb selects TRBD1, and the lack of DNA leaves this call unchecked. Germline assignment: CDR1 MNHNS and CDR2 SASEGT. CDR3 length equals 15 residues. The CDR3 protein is CASMNRDRGLQPQHF.

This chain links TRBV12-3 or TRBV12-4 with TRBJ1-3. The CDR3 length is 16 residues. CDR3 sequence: CASSLAVALSGNTIYF.

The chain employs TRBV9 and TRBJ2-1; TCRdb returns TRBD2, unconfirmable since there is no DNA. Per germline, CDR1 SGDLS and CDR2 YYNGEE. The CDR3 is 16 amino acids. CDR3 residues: CASSVGPSGRANEQFF.

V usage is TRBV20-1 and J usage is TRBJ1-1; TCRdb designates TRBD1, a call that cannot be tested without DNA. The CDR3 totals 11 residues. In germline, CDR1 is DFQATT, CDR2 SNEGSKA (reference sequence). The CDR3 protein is CSASSVAEAFF.